These T cell receptor beta chains were read from a single sample in a study of T cells in Graves' hyperthyroidism and ophthalmopathy. Using its own MiXCR run on the multiplex PCR reads, TCRdb lists one record per CDR3 protein. Seen here are some 550,000 distinct CDR3 sequences, about a fifth observed once, and the top ten hold around 27%. The sequenced material came from blood. The source is a man aged 18 to 29 with Graves' hyperthyroidism. CDR3s include the opening cysteine and the closing phenylalanine or tryptophan. D genes are given only for firm matches. Some rows have no size entry. The others give once, few or many, or a class for an expanded clone.

length | J | V | size | D | CDR3 | DNA
13 | TRBJ2-7 | TRBV20-1 | many | TRBD1 | CSASQGAPNEQYF | TGCAGTGCTTCACAGGGGGCGCCGAACGAGCAGTACTTC
13 | TRBJ2-7 | TRBV6-5 | . | . | CASSYLGVGEQYF | TGTGCCAGCAGTTACCTCGGGGTAGGCGAGCAGTACTTC
14 | TRBJ2-2 | TRBV19 | many | . | CASSPEGSPGELFF | TGTGCCAGTAGCCCTGAGGGCAGTCCCGGGGAGCTGTTTTTT
17 | TRBJ1-2 | TRBV15 | . | . | CATSRVGETVGNYGYTF | TGTGCCACCAGCAGAGTGGGGGAGACAGTGGGGAACTATGGCTACACCTTC
14 | TRBJ2-7 | TRBV12-3/TRBV12-4 | many | . | CASSYSGATYEQYF | TGTGCCAGCAGTTATAGCGGCGCCACCTACGAGCAGTACTTC
14 | TRBJ1-1 | TRBV3-1 | . | . | CASSRDRLYTEAFF | TGTGCCAGCAGCCGAGACAGGCTTTACACTGAAGCTTTCTTT
14 | TRBJ1-2 | TRBV12-3/TRBV12-4 | once | . | CASSHRSGADGYTF | TGTGCCAGCAGCCACCGTTCCGGTGCCGATGGCTACACCTTC
17 | TRBJ1-5 | TRBV5-6 | . | . | CASSLFVDSYSNQPQHF | TGTGCCAGCAGCTTATTTGTCGACAGTTATAGCAATCAGCCCCAGCATTTT
13 | TRBJ1-5 | TRBV28 | many | . | CASVISVGQPQHF | TGTGCCAGCGTTATTTCGGTCGGACAGCCCCAGCATTTT
15 | TRBJ1-5 | TRBV6-5 | many | . | CASSYKRGNQWPQHF | TGTGCCAGCAGTTACAAAAGAGGGAACCAATGGCCCCAGCATTTT
16 | TRBJ1-2 | TRBV12-3/TRBV12-4 | . | . | CASSQDAGMANYGYTF | TGTGCCAGCAGCCAAGACGCAGGGATGGCTAACTATGGCTACACCTTC
14 | TRBJ1-1 | TRBV15 | many | . | CATSKLQGNTEAFF | TGTGCCACCAGCAAATTACAGGGAAACACTGAAGCTTTCTTT
15 | TRBJ1-1 | TRBV7-9 | . | . | CASSMYSTMNTEAFF | TGTGCCAGCAGCATGTACAGTACCATGAACACTGAAGCTTTCTTT
16 | TRBJ1-1 | TRBV18 | few | . | CASSPPDVLMNTEAFF | TGTGCCAGCTCACCGCCTGATGTCCTTATGAACACTGAAGCTTTCTTT
17 | TRBJ2-2 | TRBV27 | many | . | CASSPYTNEGPTGELFF | TGTGCCAGCAGTCCTTACACCAATGAAGGGCCCACCGGGGAGCTGTTTTTT
15 | TRBJ2-7 | TRBV6-2/TRBV6-3 | . | TRBD2 | CASIPTSGGTYEQYF | TGTGCCAGCATCCCGACTAGCGGGGGAACCTACGAGCAGTACTTC
17 | TRBJ1-5 | TRBV6-4 | many | TRBD1 | CASSQTSMDRAAQPQHF | TGTGCCAGCAGCCAAACATCCATGGACAGGGCGGCTCAGCCCCAGCATTTT
13 | TRBJ2-2 | TRBV10-3 | many | . | CAITGMGTGELFF | TGTGCCATCACGGGGATGGGCACCGGGGAGCTGTTTTTT
14 | TRBJ2-7 | TRBV25-1 | many | . | CASSGSSGAREQYF | TGTGCCAGCAGCGGTTCATCGGGGGCGAGAGAGCAGTACTTC
13 | TRBJ1-1 | TRBV4-1 | many | . | CASSHGGETEAFF | TGCGCCAGCAGCCACGGAGGGGAAACTGAAGCTTTCTTT
14 | TRBJ1-2 | TRBV29-1 | many | . | CSVDWTGGGYGYTF | TGCAGCGTTGACTGGACTGGGGGAGGATATGGCTACACCTTC
14 | TRBJ2-5 | TRBV6-1 | many | . | CASSEGRGTGTQYF | TGTGCCAGCAGTGAAGGAAGGGGTACGGGGACCCAGTACTTC
15 | TRBJ2-7 | TRBV27 | few | . | CASSSLATPRDEQYF | TGTGCCAGCAGTTCACTAGCCACCCCCCGGGACGAGCAGTACTTC
18 | TRBJ1-2 | TRBV29-1 | . | TRBD1 | CSVEDFLGGTGPLRGYTF | TGCAGCGTTGAAGATTTTTTGGGAGGGACAGGGCCCCTTCGGGGCTACACCTTC
14 | TRBJ1-5 | TRBV7-2 | . | . | CASSLRHRNQPQHF | TGTGCCAGCAGCCTCCGTCACAGGAATCAGCCCCAGCATTTT
16 | TRBJ2-5 | TRBV4-2 | many | . | CASSQEGVGNQETQYF | TGTGCCAGCAGCCAAGAGGGGGTGGGGAACCAAGAGACCCAGTACTTC
14 | TRBJ1-1 | TRBV7-9 | few | . | CASSLERTNTEAFF | TGTGCCAGCAGCTTAGAGAGGACTAACACTGAAGCTTTCTTT
15 | TRBJ1-3 | TRBV14 | . | . | CASSDGDDSGNTIYF | TGTGCCAGCAGCGACGGAGATGACTCTGGAAACACCATATATTTT
16 | TRBJ1-5 | TRBV19 | . | TRBD1 | CASSKQGAGSNQPQHF | TGTGCCAGTAGTAAACAGGGGGCGGGAAGCAATCAGCCCCAGCATTTT
13 | TRBJ2-5 | TRBV20-1 | many | TRBD2 | CSARLAGGLSQYF | TGCAGTGCAAGACTAGCGGGGGGCCTAAGCCAGTACTTC
13 | TRBJ1-5 | TRBV18 | many | . | CASSKAGDQPQHF | TGTGCCAGCTCAAAAGCAGGGGATCAGCCCCAGCATTTT
16 | TRBJ2-5 | TRBV5-1 | . | . | CASSLVLSLGRETQYF | TGCGCCAGCAGCTTGGTCCTTTCACTAGGACGGGAGACCCAGTACTTC
13 | TRBJ2-5 | TRBV29-1 | many | TRBD2 | CSVERTSSETQYF | TGCAGCGTTGAAAGGACTAGCTCTGAGACCCAGTACTTC
15 | TRBJ1-1 | TRBV18 | few | TRBD1 | CASSPPKGAGTEAFF | TGTGCCAGCTCACCACCGAAGGGGGCGGGCACTGAAGCTTTCTTT
13 | TRBJ2-7 | TRBV6-2/TRBV6-3 | . | . | CASSFYGPGNQYF | TGTGCCAGCAGTTTTTACGGACCGGGAAACCAGTACTTC
11 | TRBJ1-1 | TRBV6-5 | many | . | CASSPASEAFF | TGTGCCAGCAGCCCCGCCTCTGAAGCTTTCTTT
13 | TRBJ2-3 | TRBV12-3/TRBV12-4 | few | TRBD1 | CASSRTGRDTQYF | TGTGCCAGCAGCCGGACAGGGCGGGATACGCAGTATTTT
17 | TRBJ1-2 | TRBV5-1 | many | TRBD1 | CASSLAPLDRGYYGYTF | TGCGCCAGCAGCTTGGCCCCACTGGACAGGGGCTACTATGGCTACACCTTC
13 | TRBJ1-2 | TRBV2 | . | . | CASSVVQDHGYTF | TGTGCCAGCAGTGTCGTACAGGACCACGGCTACACCTTC
15 | TRBJ2-7 | TRBV29-1 | . | . | CSVETRDTPSYEQYF | TGCAGCGTTGAAACTAGGGACACCCCCTCCTACGAGCAGTACTTC
17 | TRBJ2-2 | TRBV7-2 | . | . | CASTLAFGRGTTGELFF | TGTGCCAGCACCCTAGCTTTTGGCAGAGGGACAACCGGGGAGCTGTTTTTT
15 | TRBJ2-7 | TRBV6-4 | many | . | CASRILRASGYEQYF | TGTGCCAGCAGGATCCTCAGGGCCTCGGGCTACGAGCAGTACTTC
14 | TRBJ1-1 | TRBV9 | many | TRBD1 | CASSKTGATTEAFF | TGTGCCAGCAGCAAAACAGGGGCGACCACTGAAGCTTTCTTT
14 | TRBJ1-2 | TRBV13 | many | . | CASSFTGHNYGYTF | TGTGCCAGCAGCTTCACCGGTCATAACTATGGCTACACCTTC
13 | TRBJ1-1 | TRBV7-3 | . | . | CASNPTAYTEAFF | TGTGCCAGCAACCCGACAGCCTACACTGAAGCTTTCTTT
15 | TRBJ2-7 | TRBV4-1 | few | . | CASSQDPGVTYEQYF | TGCGCCAGCAGCCAAGATCCCGGGGTCACCTACGAGCAGTACTTC
14 | TRBJ2-3 | TRBV12-3/TRBV12-4 | . | . | CASSSGTPHDTQYF | TGTGCCAGCAGTTCCGGGACTCCACACGATACGCAGTATTTT
17 | TRBJ2-7 | TRBV13 | many | TRBD2 | CASSLTLAGAATSEQYF | TGTGCCAGCAGCTTAACTCTAGCGGGGGCCGCGACCTCCGAGCAGTACTTC